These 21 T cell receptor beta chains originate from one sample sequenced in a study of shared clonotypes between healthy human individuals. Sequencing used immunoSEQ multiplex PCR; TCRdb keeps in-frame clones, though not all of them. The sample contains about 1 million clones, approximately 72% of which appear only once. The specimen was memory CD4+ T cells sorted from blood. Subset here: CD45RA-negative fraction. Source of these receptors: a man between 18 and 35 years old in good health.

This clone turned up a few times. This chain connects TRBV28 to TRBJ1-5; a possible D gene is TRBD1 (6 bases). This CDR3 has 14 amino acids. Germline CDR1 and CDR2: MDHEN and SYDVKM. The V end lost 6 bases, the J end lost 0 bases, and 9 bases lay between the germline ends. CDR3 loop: CASSKGGSNQPQHF. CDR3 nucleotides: TGTGCCAGCAGCAAAGGGGGTAGCAATCAGCCCCAGCATTTT. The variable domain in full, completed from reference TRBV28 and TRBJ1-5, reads DVKVTQSSRYLVKRTGEKVFLECVQDMDHENMFWYRQDPGLGLRLIYFSYDVKMKEKGDIPEGYSVSREKKERFSLILESASTNQTSMYLCASSKGGSNQPQHFGDGTRLSIL.

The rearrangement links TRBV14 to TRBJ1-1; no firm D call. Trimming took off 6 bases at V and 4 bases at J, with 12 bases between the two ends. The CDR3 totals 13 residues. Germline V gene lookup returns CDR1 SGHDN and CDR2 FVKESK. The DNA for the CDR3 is TGTGCCAGCAGTATCGGATGGAGCACTGAAGCTTTCTTT. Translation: CASSIGWSTEAFF.

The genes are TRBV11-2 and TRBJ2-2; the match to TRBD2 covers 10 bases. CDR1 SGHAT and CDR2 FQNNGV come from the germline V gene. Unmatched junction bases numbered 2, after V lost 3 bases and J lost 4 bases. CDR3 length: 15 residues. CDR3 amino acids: CASSFASGGTGELFF. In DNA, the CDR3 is TGTGCCAGCAGCTTCGCTAGCGGGGGCACCGGGGAGCTGTTTTTT.

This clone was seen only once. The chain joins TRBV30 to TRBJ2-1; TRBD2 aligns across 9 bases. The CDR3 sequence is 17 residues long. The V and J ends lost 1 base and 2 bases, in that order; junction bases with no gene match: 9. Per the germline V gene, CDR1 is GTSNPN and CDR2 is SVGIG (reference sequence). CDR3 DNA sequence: TGTGCCTGGAGTGCGGGACTAGCAGGGGGGCCCTACAATGAGCAGTTCTTC. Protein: CAWSAGLAGGPYNEQFF.

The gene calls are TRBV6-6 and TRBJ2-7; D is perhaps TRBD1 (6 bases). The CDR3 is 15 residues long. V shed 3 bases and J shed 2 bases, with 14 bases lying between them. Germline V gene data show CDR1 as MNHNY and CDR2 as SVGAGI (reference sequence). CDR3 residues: CASSYQGQGTYEQYF. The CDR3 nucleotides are TGTGCCAGCAGTTATCAGGGTCAGGGGACCTACGAGCAGTACTTC.

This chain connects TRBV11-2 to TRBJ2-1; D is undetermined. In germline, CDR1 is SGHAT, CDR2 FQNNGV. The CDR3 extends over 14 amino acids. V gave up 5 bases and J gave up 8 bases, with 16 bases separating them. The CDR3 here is CASSNPGDSHEQFF. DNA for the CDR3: TGTGCCAGCAGCAATCCGGGCGACTCCCATGAGCAGTTCTTC.

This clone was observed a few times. The CDR3 here is CASSLGGQGVTEAFF. The CDR3 DNA follows: TGTGCCAGCAGCTTAGGGGGACAGGGGGTCACTGAAGCTTTCTTT. V and J are TRBV11-2 and TRBJ1-1, with 11 positions matching TRBD1. The germline V gene has CDR1 SGHAT and CDR2 FQNNGV. V was clipped by 1 base and J by 4 bases; unmatched bases: 2. The CDR3 is 15 amino acids. The full variable domain, completed using reference TRBV11-2 and TRBJ1-1, is EAGVAQSPRYKIIEKRQSVAFWCNPISGHATLYWYQQILGQGPKLLIQFQNNGVVDDSQLPKDRFSAERLKGVDSTLKIQPAKLEDSAVYLCASSLGGQGVTEAFFGQGTRLTVV.

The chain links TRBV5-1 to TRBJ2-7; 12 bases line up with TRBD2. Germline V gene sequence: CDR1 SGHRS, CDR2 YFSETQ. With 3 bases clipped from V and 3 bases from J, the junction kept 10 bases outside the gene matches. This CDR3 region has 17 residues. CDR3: CASSSTVLAGGLYEQYF. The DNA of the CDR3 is TGCGCCAGCAGCTCGACCGTACTAGCGGGGGGACTCTACGAGCAGTACTTC.

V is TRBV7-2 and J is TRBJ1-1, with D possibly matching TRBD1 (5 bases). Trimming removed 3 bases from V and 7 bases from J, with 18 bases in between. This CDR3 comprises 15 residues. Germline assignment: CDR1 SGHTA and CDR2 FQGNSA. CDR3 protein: CASSFVDSSQNEAFF. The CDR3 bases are TGTGCCAGCAGCTTTGTAGACAGCTCCCAGAATGAAGCTTTCTTT.

The CDR3 DNA sequence: TGTGCCAGCGAGACTAGCGGCCTCCTTCTCACCGGGGAGCTGTTTTTT. This sequence encodes CASETSGLLLTGELFF. The rearrangement uses TRBV11-2 and TRBJ2-2; TRBD2 matches 9 bases. V dropped 8 bases and J dropped 4; count of bases not matched to a gene: 11. This CDR3 spans 16 amino acids. Germline-derived CDR1 and CDR2 are SGHAT and FQNNGV. The full variable domain, completed using reference TRBV11-2 and TRBJ2-2, is EAGVAQSPRYKIIEKRQSVAFWCNPISGHATLYWYQQILGQGPKLLIQFQNNGVVDDSQLPKDRFSAERLKGVDSTLKIQPAKLEDSAVYLCASETSGLLLTGELFFGEGSRLTVL.

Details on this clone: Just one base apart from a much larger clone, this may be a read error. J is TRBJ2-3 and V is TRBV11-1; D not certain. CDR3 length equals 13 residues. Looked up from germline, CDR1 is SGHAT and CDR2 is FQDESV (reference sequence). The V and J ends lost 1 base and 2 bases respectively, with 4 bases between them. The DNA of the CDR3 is TGTGCCAGCAGCTTAGGCTACACAGATACGCAGTATTTT. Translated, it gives CASSLGYTDTQYF. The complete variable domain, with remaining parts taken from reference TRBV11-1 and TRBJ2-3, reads EAEVAQSPRYKITEKSQAVAFWCDPISGHATLYWYRQILGQGPELLVQFQDESVVDDSQLPKDRFSAERLKGVDSTLKIQPAELGDSAMYLCASSLGYTDTQYFGPGTRLTVL.

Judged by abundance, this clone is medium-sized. The CDR3, as DNA: TGTGCCAGCAGCACCGGACAGTTCACTGAAGCTTTCTTT. It encodes CASSTGQFTEAFF. The genes are TRBV9 and TRBJ1-1; weak D call: TRBD1 (6 bases). With 4 bases removed from V and 4 bases from J, the gap between germline ends came to 11 bases. Germline CDR1 and CDR2: SGDLS and YYNGEE. The CDR3 consists of 13 residues.

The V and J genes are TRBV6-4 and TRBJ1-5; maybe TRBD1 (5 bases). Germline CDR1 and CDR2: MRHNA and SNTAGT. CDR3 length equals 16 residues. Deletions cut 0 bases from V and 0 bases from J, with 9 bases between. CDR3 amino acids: CASSDSKGNSNQPQHF. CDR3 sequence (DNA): TGTGCCAGCAGTGACTCGAAGGGGAATAGCAATCAGCCCCAGCATTTT.

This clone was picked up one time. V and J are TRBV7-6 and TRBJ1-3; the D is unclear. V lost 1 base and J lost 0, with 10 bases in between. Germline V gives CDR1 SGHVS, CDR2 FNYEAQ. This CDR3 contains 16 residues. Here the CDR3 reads CASSLGAGVSGNTIYF. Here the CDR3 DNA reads TGTGCCAGCAGCTTAGGGGCAGGCGTCTCTGGAAACACCATATATTTT.

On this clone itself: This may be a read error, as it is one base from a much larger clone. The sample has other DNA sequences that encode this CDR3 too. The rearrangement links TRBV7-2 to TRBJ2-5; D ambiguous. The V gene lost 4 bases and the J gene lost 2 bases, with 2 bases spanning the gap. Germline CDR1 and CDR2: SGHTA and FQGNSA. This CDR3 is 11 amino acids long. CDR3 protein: CASSSQETQYF. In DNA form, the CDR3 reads TGTGCCAGCAGCTCACAAGAGACCCAGTACTTC.

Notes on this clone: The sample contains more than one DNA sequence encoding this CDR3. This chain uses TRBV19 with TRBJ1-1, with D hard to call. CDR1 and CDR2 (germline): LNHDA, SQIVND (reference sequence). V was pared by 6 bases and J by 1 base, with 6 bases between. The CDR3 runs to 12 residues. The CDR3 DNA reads TGTGCCAGTAGGGACCGGAACACTGAAGCTTTCTTT. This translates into CASRDRNTEAFF.

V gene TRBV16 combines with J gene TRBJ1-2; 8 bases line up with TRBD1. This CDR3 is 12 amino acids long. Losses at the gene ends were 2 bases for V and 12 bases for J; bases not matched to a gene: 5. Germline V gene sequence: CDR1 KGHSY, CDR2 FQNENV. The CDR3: CASSQDRGINTF. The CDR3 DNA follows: TGTGCCAGCAGCCAAGACAGGGGTATTAACACCTTC. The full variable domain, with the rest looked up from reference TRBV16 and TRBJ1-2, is GEEVAQTPKHLVRGEGQKAKLYCAPIKGHSYVFWYQQVLKNEFKFLISFQNENVFDETGMPKERFSAKCLPNSPCSLEIQATKLEDSAVYFCASSQDRGINTFGSGTRLTVV.

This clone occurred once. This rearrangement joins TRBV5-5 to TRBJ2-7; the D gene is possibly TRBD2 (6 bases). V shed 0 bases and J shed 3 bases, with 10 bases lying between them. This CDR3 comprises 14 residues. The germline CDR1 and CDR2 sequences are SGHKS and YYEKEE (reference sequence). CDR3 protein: CASSLGAGRYEQYF. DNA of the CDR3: TGTGCCAGCAGCTTGGGGGCGGGACGCTACGAGCAGTACTTC.

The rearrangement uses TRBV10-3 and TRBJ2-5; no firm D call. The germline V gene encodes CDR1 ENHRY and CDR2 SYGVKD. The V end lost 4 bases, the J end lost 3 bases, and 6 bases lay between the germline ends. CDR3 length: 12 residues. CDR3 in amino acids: CAISGVKETQYF. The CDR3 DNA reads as TGTGCCATCAGTGGAGTTAAAGAGACCCAGTACTTC.

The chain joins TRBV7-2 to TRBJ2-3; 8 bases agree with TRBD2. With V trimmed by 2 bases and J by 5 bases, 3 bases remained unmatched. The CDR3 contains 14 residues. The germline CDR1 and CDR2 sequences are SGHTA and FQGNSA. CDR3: CASSLRAGGDTQYF. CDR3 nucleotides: TGTGCCAGCAGCTTACGGGCGGGAGGAGATACGCAGTATTTT.

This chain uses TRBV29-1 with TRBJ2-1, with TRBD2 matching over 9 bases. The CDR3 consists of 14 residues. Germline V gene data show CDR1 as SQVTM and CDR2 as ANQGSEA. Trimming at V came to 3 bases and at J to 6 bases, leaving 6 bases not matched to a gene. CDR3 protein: CSVDGLAGINEQFF. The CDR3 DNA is TGCAGCGTTGATGGTCTAGCGGGGATCAATGAGCAGTTCTTC.